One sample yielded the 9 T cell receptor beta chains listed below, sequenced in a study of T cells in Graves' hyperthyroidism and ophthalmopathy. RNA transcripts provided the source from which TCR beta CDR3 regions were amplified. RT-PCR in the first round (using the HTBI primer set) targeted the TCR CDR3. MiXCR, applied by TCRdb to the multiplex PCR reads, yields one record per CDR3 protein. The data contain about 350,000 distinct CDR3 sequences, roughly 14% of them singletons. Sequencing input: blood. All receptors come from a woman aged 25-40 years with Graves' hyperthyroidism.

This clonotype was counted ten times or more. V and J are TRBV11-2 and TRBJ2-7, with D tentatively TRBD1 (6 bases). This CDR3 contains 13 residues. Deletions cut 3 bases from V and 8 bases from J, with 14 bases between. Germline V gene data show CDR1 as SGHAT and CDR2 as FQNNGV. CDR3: CASSFVQGRKQYF. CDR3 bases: TGTGCCAGCAGCTTTGTGCAGGGGCGCAAGCAGTACTTC.

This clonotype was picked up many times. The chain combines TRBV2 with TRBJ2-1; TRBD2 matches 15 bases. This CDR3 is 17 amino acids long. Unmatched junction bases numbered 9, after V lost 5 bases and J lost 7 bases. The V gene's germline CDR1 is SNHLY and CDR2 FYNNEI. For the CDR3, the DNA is TGTGCCAGCAGTCGGACTAGCGGGAGGGCCATCACAAATGAGCAGTTCTTC. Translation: CASSRTSGRAITNEQFF.

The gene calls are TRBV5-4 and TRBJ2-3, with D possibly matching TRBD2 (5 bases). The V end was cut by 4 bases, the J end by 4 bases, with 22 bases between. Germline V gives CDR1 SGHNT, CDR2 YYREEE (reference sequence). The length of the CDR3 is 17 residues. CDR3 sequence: CASSPEAFQQHPDTQYF. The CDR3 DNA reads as TGTGCCAGCAGCCCGGAGGCGTTCCAACAACATCCAGATACGCAGTATTTT.

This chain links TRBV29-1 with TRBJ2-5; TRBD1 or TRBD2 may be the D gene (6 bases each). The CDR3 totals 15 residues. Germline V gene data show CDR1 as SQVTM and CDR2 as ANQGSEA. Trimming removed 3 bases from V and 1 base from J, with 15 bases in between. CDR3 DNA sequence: TGCAGCGTTGAGGGGGGCAGGGGCCCCCAAGAGACCCAGTACTTC. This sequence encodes CSVEGGRGPQETQYF.

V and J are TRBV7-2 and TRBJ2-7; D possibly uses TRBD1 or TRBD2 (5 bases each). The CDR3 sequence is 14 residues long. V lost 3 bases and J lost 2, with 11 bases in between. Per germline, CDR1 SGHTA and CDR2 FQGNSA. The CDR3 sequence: CASSFWGSTYEQYF. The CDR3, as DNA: TGTGCCAGCAGCTTCTGGGGGTCCACCTACGAGCAGTACTTC. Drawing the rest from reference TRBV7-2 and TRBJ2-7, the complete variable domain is GAGVSQSPSNKVTEKGKDVELRCDPISGHTALYWYRQSLGQGLEFLIYFQGNSAPDKSGLPSDRFSAERTGGSVSTLTIQRTQQEDSAVYLCASSFWGSTYEQYFGPGTRLTVT.

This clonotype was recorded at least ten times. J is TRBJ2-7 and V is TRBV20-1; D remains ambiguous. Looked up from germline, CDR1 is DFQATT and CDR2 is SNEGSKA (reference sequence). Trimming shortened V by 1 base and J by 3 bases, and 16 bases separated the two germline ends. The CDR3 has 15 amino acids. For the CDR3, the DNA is TGCAGTGCTAGAGGCCTCAAAAACCAAGACTACGAGCAGTACTTC. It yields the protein CSARGLKNQDYEQYF.

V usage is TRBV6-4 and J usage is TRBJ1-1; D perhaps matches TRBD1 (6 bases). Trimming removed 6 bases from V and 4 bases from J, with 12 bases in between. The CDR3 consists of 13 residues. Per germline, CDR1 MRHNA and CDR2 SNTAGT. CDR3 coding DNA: TGTGCCAGCAGAGGGGGGTCCGGCACTGAAGCTTTCTTT. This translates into CASRGGSGTEAFF.

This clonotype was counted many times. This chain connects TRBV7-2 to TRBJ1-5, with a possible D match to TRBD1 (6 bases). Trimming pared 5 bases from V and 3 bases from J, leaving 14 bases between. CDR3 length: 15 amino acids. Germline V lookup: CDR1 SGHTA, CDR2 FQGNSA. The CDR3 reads CASSAGGAPNQPQHF. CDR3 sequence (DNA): TGTGCCAGCAGCGCGGGGGGGGCCCCCAATCAGCCCCAGCATTTT.

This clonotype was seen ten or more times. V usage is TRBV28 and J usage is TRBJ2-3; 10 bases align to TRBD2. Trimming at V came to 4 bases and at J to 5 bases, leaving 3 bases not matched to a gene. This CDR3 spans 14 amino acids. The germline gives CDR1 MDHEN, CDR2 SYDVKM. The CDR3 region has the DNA TGTGCCAGCAGTTCTAGCGGGAGTGGAGATACGCAGTATTTT. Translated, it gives CASSSSGSGDTQYF.